A single T cell receptor beta chain is shown here with its context. The data were obtained in a study of OX40 agonist ivuxolimab in advanced cancers. The CDR3 contains 15 residues. Germline-derived CDR1 and CDR2 are MDHEN and SYDVKM. The V end was cut by 3 bases, the J end by 4 bases, with 15 bases between. Peripheral blood came from all dose cohorts at three timepoints. The repertoire was sequenced with immunoSEQ multiplex PCR; TCRdb's copy has only in-frame clones and lacks some. The table records 70,000 to 85,000 clones, 90% to 95% of them present only once. The sample here was CD4+ or CD8+ T cells sorted from blood, taken in a trial of the OX40 agonist ivuxolimab. The TCR originated in an adult with an advanced solid tumor such as melanoma, head and neck, liver or kidney cancer. The chain links TRBV28 to TRBJ2-5; D possibly corresponds to TRBD2 (7 bases). DNA of the CDR3: TGTGCCAGCAGTTTCAGAGGGGGGGAGGGAGAGACCCAGTACTTC. It is translated as CASSFRGGEGETQYF.